Below are 26 T cell receptor beta chains sequenced from a single sample in a study of T cell clonality in common variable immunodeficiency. TCRdb's copy holds only in-frame clones and misses some; the assay was immunoSEQ multiplex PCR. This repertoire lists more than 30,000 clones without singletons; roughly 3% sits in the top ten. The sequenced sample was peripheral blood mononuclear cells. These receptors all stem from a person aged 18 to 75 in good health.

This clone was seen at least ten times. The read terminates 3 residues ahead of where the CDR3 ends, so the germline J gene completes it. The chain employs TRBV7-9 and TRBJ2-3; 7 positions agree with TRBD1. The CDR3 is made up of 15 amino acids. J gave up 2 bases and V 4 bases, and 6 bases lay outside the gene matches. Germline V gene sequence: CDR1 SEHNR, CDR2 FQNEAQ (reference sequence). CDR3 bases read: TGTGCCAGCAGCTCCCCGGGACAGTCCACAGATACG. It yields the protein CASSSPGQSTDT. The complete CDR3 reads CASSSPGQSTDTQYF.

This clone was seen many times. Read data end 3 residues before the CDR3 end; the end is taken from the germline J gene. The chain carries TRBV14 and TRBJ1-2; 7 nucleotides align to TRBD1. The CDR3 length is 15 residues. The germline gives CDR1 SGHDN, CDR2 FVKESK. After removal of 0 bases from V and 5 bases from J, the junction contained 6 bases not matched to a gene. This CDR3 is CASSQDRAGGYGYTF. The DNA read from the CDR3 is TGTGCCAGCAGCCAAGATCGGGCAGGGGGGTATGGC. Full variable domain (outside the CDR3, taken from reference TRBV14 and TRBJ1-2): EAGVTQFPSHSVIEKGQTVTLRCDPISGHDNLYWYRRVMGKEIKFLLHFVKESKQDESGMPNNRFLAERTGGTYSTLKVQPAELEDSGVYFCASSQDRAGGYGYTFGSGTRLTVV.

This clone was observed at least ten times. With the read ending 3 residues before the CDR3 end, the germline J gene is used to fill in that end. The chain links TRBV20-1 to TRBJ1-3; tentative D call: TRBD1 (5 bases). This CDR3 comprises 13 residues. The V gene's germline CDR1 is DFQATT and CDR2 SNEGSKA (reference sequence). V was clipped by 1 base and J by 9 bases, with 13 bases between them. CDR3 protein: CSARVRGVSTIYF. The sequenced part of the CDR3 DNA is TGCAGTGCTAGAGTGCGAGGGGTCAGCACC.

This clone appeared many times. The read falls 3 residues short of the CDR3 end, and the missing part is taken from the germline J gene. The chain uses TRBV7-8 and TRBJ2-1; 10 positions match TRBD1. Germline V gives CDR1 SGHVS, CDR2 FQNEAQ. Trimming at V came to 0 bases and at J to 7 bases, leaving 3 bases not matched to a gene. The CDR3 contains 15 residues. The DNA read from the CDR3 is TGTGCCAGCAGCTTAGCGGGACAGGGGTTGAATGAG. Translated: CASSLAGQGLNE. The CDR3 reads in full as CASSLAGQGLNEQFF.

This clone has at least ten counts. The DNA ends 3 residues before the CDR3 does, and the rest of the CDR3 is filled in from the germline J gene. This chain joins TRBV7-6 and TRBJ1-4; 10 bases line up with TRBD1. The CDR3 spans 14 residues. The V and J ends lost 5 bases and 8 bases, in that order; junction bases with no gene match: 5. The germline V gene has CDR1 SGHVS and CDR2 FNYEAQ. CDR3 DNA, as far as it was read: TGTGCCAGCAGCCAGGACAGGGGGAGAGAAAAA. Residues: CASSQDRGREK. The CDR3 as a whole reads CASSQDRGREKLFF.

This clone has a count of ten or more. The CDR3 end is not reached by the read, which stops 3 residues before it; the germline J gene fills it in. The chain recombines TRBV7-9 with TRBJ2-5; D possibly corresponds to TRBD1 (7 bases). Germline V CDR1 and CDR2: SEHNR, FQNEAQ (reference sequence). CDR3 length: 15 residues. Trimming left V 4 bases short and J 1 base short, with 13 bases between. CDR3 protein: CASSSRGTVQETQYF. The sequenced CDR3 bases are TGTGCCAGCAGCTCACGCGGGACAGTCCAAGAGACC.

This clone was detected ten times or more. With the read ending 3 residues before the CDR3 end, the germline J gene is used to fill in that end. This chain connects TRBV10-2 to TRBJ1-2; D is perhaps TRBD1 (5 bases). The CDR3 contains 12 residues. V lost 7 bases and J lost 4, with 10 bases in between. Per germline, CDR1 WSHSY and CDR2 SAAADI. The CDR3: CASMTDSYGYTF. The CDR3 DNA, read in part, is TGCGCCAGCATGACCGACAGCTATGGC.

At least ten counts were recorded for this clone. The observed sequence ends 3 residues before the CDR3 terminus, with the missing tail filled in from the germline J gene. The genes are TRBV7-9 and TRBJ2-1; D possibly corresponds to TRBD1 (6 bases). V dropped 4 bases and J dropped 4 bases, with 14 bases sitting between them. CDR1 and CDR2 (germline): SEHNR, FQNEAQ (reference sequence). The CDR3 has 15 amino acids. CDR3 amino acids: CASSSYRTEYNEQFF. Incomplete CDR3 DNA: TGTGCCAGCAGCTCGTACCGGACAGAGTACAATGAG.

This clone was seen repeatedly, ten times or more. The CDR3 is cut off 3 residues early in the read; its end comes from the germline J gene. V usage is TRBV7-6 and J usage is TRBJ2-2; 8 nucleotides align to TRBD1. V gave up 1 base and J gave up 3 bases; unmatched junction bases: 4. Germline values: CDR1 SGHVS, CDR2 FNYEAQ. The CDR3 length is 16 residues. CDR3 sequence reads: CASSLGDRSYTGELFF. The CDR3 bases that were read are TGTGCCAGCAGCTTAGGGGACAGGTCATACACCGGGGAG.

This clone was counted at least ten times. The CDR3 goes on 3 residues after the read ends, and that part is filled in from the germline J gene. V usage is TRBV19 and J usage is TRBJ1-4, with 7 bases identical to TRBD1. Germline V gene sequence: CDR1 LNHDA, CDR2 SQIVND (reference sequence). The CDR3 is made up of 14 amino acids. Trimming at V came to 4 bases and at J to 8 bases, leaving 7 bases not matched to a gene. The CDR3 protein is CASSTGRGLEKLFF. CDR3 bases read: TGTGCCAGTAGTACGGGCAGGGGGTTAGAAAAA.

This clone was counted ten times or more. The read terminates 3 residues before the CDR3 end, so the remaining end is supplied by the germline J gene. The V call is TRBV19, the J call TRBJ1-2, with 7 positions matching TRBD1. The V and J ends lost 4 bases and 7 bases, in that order; junction bases with no gene match: 9. The V gene's germline CDR1 is LNHDA and CDR2 SQIVND (reference sequence). The CDR3 consists of 14 residues. CDR3 DNA (partial): TGTGCCAGTAGTAGACGACAGGGAACTAGTGGC. The encoded protein is CASSRRQGTSG. The CDR3 in full is CASSRRQGTSGYTF.

In this sample, this clone turned up many times. Read coverage stops 3 residues before the CDR3 terminus; the germline J gene supplies the remainder. The gene calls are TRBV5-1 and TRBJ1-3, with 7 positions matching TRBD1. Trimming at V came to 0 bases and at J to 4 bases, leaving 10 bases not matched to a gene. The CDR3 is 17 residues long. CDR1 is SGHRS, CDR2 YFSETQ, per germline. The CDR3 bases that were read are TGCGCCAGCAGCTTGGGAGGAGAGGGGGCGAGAGGAAACACC. Its translation: CASSLGGEGARGNT. The complete CDR3 reads CASSLGGEGARGNTIYF. Drawing the rest from reference TRBV5-1 and TRBJ1-3, the complete variable domain is KAGVTQTPRYLIKTRGQQVTLSCSPISGHRSVSWYQQTPGQGLQFLFEYFSETQRNKGNFPGRFSGRQFSNSRSEMNVSTLELGDSALYLCASSLGGEGARGNTIYFGEGSWLTVV.

This clone has a count of ten or more. The sequence runs out 3 residues before the end of the CDR3; the remainder is reconstructed from the germline J gene. J is TRBJ2-1 and V is TRBV5-1, with 13 bases fitting TRBD2. Trimming at V came to 3 bases and at J to 5 bases, leaving 2 bases not matched to a gene. This CDR3 comprises 15 residues. CDR1 and CDR2 from the germline V gene are SGHRS and YFSETQ. The part of the CDR3 DNA that was read is TGCGCCAGCAGCTCCGGGACTAGCGGGGACAATGAG. Protein product: CASSSGTSGDNE. The CDR3 in its entirety is CASSSGTSGDNEQFF.

This clone was recorded at least ten times. Read sequence stops 3 residues before the CDR3 end, and the germline J gene provides the missing end. The chain is built from TRBV7-8 and TRBJ2-1, with a tentative D call TRBD1 (6 bases). Germline values: CDR1 SGHVS, CDR2 FQNEAQ. The CDR3 covers 13 residues. V lost 3 bases to trimming and J lost 7 bases, with 10 bases between them. This CDR3 reads CASSFSRGNEQFF. The part of the CDR3 DNA that was read is TGTGCCAGCAGCTTTAGCAGGGGTAATGAG.

There are many counts of this clone. The CDR3 extends 3 residues past the end of the read, so its final part is completed from the germline J gene. This CDR3 is also generated by other DNA sequences in the sample. The chain couples TRBV6-1 to TRBJ2-3, with 13 bases that match TRBD2. Germline CDR1 reads MNHNS; CDR2 reads SASEGT. The V and J ends lost 4 bases and 4 bases, in that order; junction bases with no gene match: 2. The CDR3 covers 15 residues. The covered CDR3 bases are TGTGCCAGCAGTGGACTAGCGGGAGGCCCAGATACG. It yields the protein CASSGLAGGPDT. The CDR3, in full, reads CASSGLAGGPDTQYF.

This clone was seen many times. This CDR3 is CASSLRGNLEQYF. The sequenced part of the CDR3 DNA is TGTGCCAGCAGCTTGAGGGGGAACCTCGAG. The rearrangement links TRBV7-8 to TRBJ2-7; D perhaps matches TRBD1 (6 bases). The DNA ends 3 residues before the CDR3 does, and the rest of the CDR3 is filled in from the germline J gene. This CDR3 has 13 residues. The germline V gene has CDR1 SGHVS and CDR2 FQNEAQ. V lost 3 bases and J lost 6, with 12 bases in between.

This clone was seen at least ten times. Read sequence stops 3 residues before the CDR3 end, and the germline J gene provides the missing end. Other DNA variants within this sample encode the same CDR3. The chain carries TRBV18 and TRBJ2-4, with D possibly matching TRBD1 (6 bases). CDR3 size: 15 residues. V lost 2 bases, J lost 6 bases, and 14 bases lay in between. Germline CDR1 and CDR2: KGHSH and LQKENI. The covered CDR3 bases are TGTGCCAGCTCACCAAACAGGGCTGAGGGAAACATT. Translating gives CASSPNRAEGNI. The entire CDR3 protein is CASSPNRAEGNIQYF.

This clone was seen many times. The read ends 3 residues before the CDR3 terminus; that terminus is restored from the germline J gene. V and J are TRBV5-1 and TRBJ2-3, with a weak D call TRBD1 (5 bases). This CDR3 has 14 residues. Trimming removed 4 bases from V and 0 bases from J, with 9 bases in between. From germline, CDR1 is SGHRS and CDR2 YFSETQ. The CDR3 here is CASSTDTSTDTQYF. The DNA read from the CDR3 is TGCGCCAGCAGCACGGACACTAGCACAGATACG. Drawing the rest from reference TRBV5-1 and TRBJ2-3, the complete variable domain is KAGVTQTPRYLIKTRGQQVTLSCSPISGHRSVSWYQQTPGQGLQFLFEYFSETQRNKGNFPGRFSGRQFSNSRSEMNVSTLELGDSALYLCASSTDTSTDTQYFGPGTRLTVL.

This clone was counted ten times or more. Coverage ceases 3 residues before the CDR3 finishes, and the germline J gene fills in the end. V and J are TRBV5-1 and TRBJ2-5; possibly TRBD1 for D (6 bases). V was pared by 1 base and J by 2 bases, with 15 bases between. The CDR3 spans 16 residues. Germline CDR1 is SGHRS and CDR2 is YFSETQ. This CDR3 reads CASSLTGMLGQETQYF. The covered CDR3 bases are TGCGCCAGCAGCTTGACAGGGATGCTGGGACAAGAGACC.

At least ten counts were recorded for this clone. The CDR3 end is not reached by the read, which stops 3 residues before it; the germline J gene fills it in. V and J are TRBV5-1 and TRBJ1-5; D perhaps matches TRBD1 (6 bases). CDR1 is SGHRS, CDR2 YFSETQ, per germline. The CDR3 loop spans 16 amino acids. Between the trimmed V and J ends, which lost 4 bases and 7 bases, there was a span of 21 bases. The CDR3 sequence is CASSPGTSGVGQPQHF. Partial CDR3 DNA: TGCGCCAGCAGCCCAGGAACCTCAGGGGTGGGACAGCCC.

This clone was detected many times. Coverage ceases 3 residues before the CDR3 finishes, and the germline J gene fills in the end. This chain joins TRBV20-1 and TRBJ1-4, with 8 positions matching TRBD1. Trimming cost V 2 bases and J 1 base; bases outside gene matches: 6. Germline-derived CDR1 and CDR2 are DFQATT and SNEGSKA (reference sequence). There are 16 residues in the CDR3. CDR3 amino acids: CSARLPGGLTNEKLFF. Partial CDR3 DNA: TGCAGTGCTAGATTGCCAGGGGGCTTAACTAATGAAAAA.

This clone was recorded many times. The CDR3 is CASRSQGGDTEAFF. Incomplete CDR3 DNA: TGCGCCAGCAGATCGCAGGGAGGAGACACTGAA. The chain recombines TRBV5-1 with TRBJ1-1, with a possible D match to TRBD1 (5 bases). The CDR3 is cut off 3 residues early in the read; its end comes from the germline J gene. CDR3 length: 14 amino acids. Trimming left V 5 bases short and J 3 bases short, with 14 bases between. Looked up from germline, CDR1 is SGHRS and CDR2 is YFSETQ.

This clone has at least ten counts. The sequence runs out 3 residues before the end of the CDR3; the remainder is reconstructed from the germline J gene. V gene TRBV5-1 combines with J gene TRBJ1-1, with D hard to call. CDR3 length equals 12 residues. The V and J ends lost 2 bases and 4 bases respectively, with 6 bases between them. Germline V gene lookup returns CDR1 SGHRS and CDR2 YFSETQ. The CDR3 DNA, read in part, is TGCGCCAGCAGCTTTTCGGGCACTGAA. It codes for CASSFSGTE. The CDR3 in full is CASSFSGTEAFF.

This clone was detected only a few times. The read terminates 3 residues ahead of where the CDR3 ends, so the germline J gene completes it. The chain has TRBV27 and TRBJ2-7, with TRBD1 as a possible D gene (6 bases). CDR1 and CDR2 (germline): MNHEY, SMNVEV (reference sequence). The CDR3 contains 14 residues. V was clipped by 6 bases and J by 2 bases, with 14 bases between them. The DNA read from the CDR3 is TGTGCCAGCAGCTCCTACGGGACAACCTACGAG. Translating it yields CASSSYGTTYE. The whole CDR3 sequence is CASSSYGTTYEQYF.

This clone was detected many times. The read ends 3 residues early relative to the CDR3; the germline J gene fills the gap. The chain uses TRBV4-2 and TRBJ2-7, with a tentative D call TRBD1 (6 bases). Trimming removed 1 base from V and 3 bases from J, with 16 bases in between. Germline V gene data show CDR1 as LGHNA and CDR2 as YNFKEQ. This CDR3 is 16 amino acids long. The CDR3 is CASSQGGAGESYEQYF. The CDR3 DNA, read in part, is TGTGCCAGCAGCCAAGGAGGGGCAGGGGAGAGCTACGAG.

The table lists this clone with many counts. The read ends 3 residues before the CDR3 terminus; that terminus is restored from the germline J gene. The V call is TRBV5-1, the J call TRBJ1-2, with D unclear. With 2 bases removed from V and 5 bases from J, the gap between germline ends came to 10 bases. The CDR3 has 13 amino acids. CDR1 is SGHRS and CDR2 is YFSETQ in the germline V gene. CDR3 DNA (partial): TGCGCCAGCAGCTTAAACAGATTTTATGGC. As protein: CASSLNRFYG. The full CDR3 protein is CASSLNRFYGYTF.